These T cell receptor beta chains were read from a single sample in a study of cytomegalovirus exposure and HLA in healthy donors. Repertoires were generated with immunoSEQ multiplex PCR, while TCRdb's copy carries only in-frame clones and drops some. The sample consists of some 110,000 clones, 78% of them appearing once. The source material was PBMCs. The receptors here all came from a woman aged 40 to 50 in good health and CMV-seronegative. Each CDR3 is given without its conserved first and last residue.

TRBJ2-5 TRBV7-2 ASSRDRAETQY
TRBJ1-3 TRBV4-3 ASSQAQGPSGNTIY
TRBJ2-1 TRBV9 ASSMGHAVF
TRBJ1-1 TRBV7-2 ASSFGAGPRNTEAF
NA TRBV7-2 ATREVGYEQY
TRBJ1-1 TRBV11-2 ASSRGDRGLTEAF
TRBJ1-2 TRBV28 ASSLSLRGTNYGYT
TRBJ1-1 TRBV6-6 ASSPGGNTEAF
TRBJ2-5 TRBV27 ASRSNSGETQY
TRBJ2-2 TRBV5-1 ASSLFRTANTGELF
TRBJ1-2 TRBV28 ASSWTGGATTRSGYT
TRBJ1-1 TRBV2 ASSSIRQERNTEAF
TRBJ2-1 TRBV6-4 ASSDRKGPGGREGYNEQF
TRBJ2-1 TRBV13 ASSEREANNEQF
TRBJ1-6 TRBV28 ASSFRDRSLYNSPLH
TRBJ1-3 TRBV9 ASSTGTVGGNTIY
TRBJ2-7 TRBV11-2 ASSLGARNSYEQY
TRBJ1-4 TRBV5-4 ASSPSWGKGEKLF
TRBJ1-2 TRBV28 ASSLPEANYGYT
TRBJ2-7 TRBV15 ATSRAGTPTERQY
TRBJ2-1 TRBV5-4 ASSFSGPENEQF
TRBJ1-2 TRBV9 ASSVQGSKHGYT
TRBJ2-2 TRBV5-1 ASSLGGNTGELF
TRBJ1-2 TRBV11-1 ASSLSGAGRYGHT
TRBJ1-5 TRBV28 ASTPGGGAGQPQH
TRBJ1-5 TRBV28 ASSLRSTGTENNQPQH
TRBJ2-5 TRBV19 ASSLSSGRTTQETQY
TRBJ1-4 TRBV6-5 ASSYSTGMANEKLF
TRBJ1-5 TRBV6-6 ASSPSRGQPQH
TRBJ2-1 TRBV27 ASSSWGGRAGRNEQF
TRBJ2-7 TRBV27 ASSLVGGNHEQY
TRBJ2-1 TRBV18 ASSQGASGANNEQF
TRBJ2-1 TRBV4-3 ASSPQLAGNYNEQF